Listed here is a single T cell receptor beta chain. This table comes from immunoSEQ multiplex PCR, and its TCRdb copy is limited to in-frame clones, with some not included. The data hold roughly 40,000 clones, with around nine tenths observed a single time. This record comes from a study of T cell changes during pregnancy in multiple sclerosis. Germline lookup yields CDR1 SGHDN and CDR2 FVKESK. The CDR3 spans 15 residues. The V gene lost 2 bases and the J gene lost 1 base, with 12 bases spanning the gap. The sequencing used CD8+ T cells from peripheral blood mononuclear cells, collected in the first trimester of pregnancy. This TCR was sampled from a female donor with multiple sclerosis, enrolled in a pregnancy study. The J gene is TRBJ2-7, the V gene TRBV14, with D tentatively TRBD1 (6 bases). For the CDR3, the DNA is TGTGCCAGCAGCCAACACCGGACAGTTTCCTACGAGCAGTACTTC. Protein: CASSQHRTVSYEQYF.